This T cell receptor (beta chain) was captured by sequencing in a study of blood T cells in healthy people across ages. The V gene's germline CDR1 is KGHSH and CDR2 LQKENI. V lost 4 bases, J lost 7 bases, and 11 bases stayed unmatched. The CDR3 sequence is 16 residues long. This clonotype was seen many times. The antigen is unknown. A second roughly 6 to 11 cycle PCR used barcoded and J-beta primers. Each cDNA molecule was tagged by a template-switch adaptor that had 12 random nucleotides. From the 5' RACE reads, TCRdb called clonotypes with MiXCR, one entry per CDR3 protein. The table has just under 900,000 distinct CDR3 sequences, under 35% seen once. Study conclusions and caveats: With naive T cell percentage, TCR beta diversity showed a strong correlation. Getting older went along with TCR beta diversity per million T cells dropping roughly linearly. Not knowing donor CMV status may have confounded expanded clonotype changes.

The sample comprised blood. The chain couples TRBV18 to TRBJ2-3; 10 bases align to TRBD1. The source is a woman aged 80 or older in good health. CDR3 sequence reads: CASSRAGTGDQNTQYF. In DNA, the CDR3 is TGTGCCAGCTCACGTGCCGGGACAGGGGATCAGAATACGCAGTATTTT.